The source of this T cell receptor (beta chain) is a study of molecular identifiers for immune sequencing clone quantification. Findings and limits, study-wide: Among effectors, clones above 20 RNA copies held over 97% of molecules; among naive cells, under 1%.

For this clonotype: The target antigen is unknown.

This CDR3 contains 16 residues. Germline CDR1 is PRHDT and CDR2 is FYEKMQ (reference sequence). V shed 1 base and J 0 bases; nucleotides not matched to a gene: 2. TCRdb passed the PCR reads through MiXCR, listing each CDR3 protein once. The repertoire holds 100,000 or so distinct CDR3 sequences, with around a fifth as singletons. From about 20,000 to 1,000,000 sorted cells, naive CD8 libraries were generated with 10%, 30% or 50% RNA. The authors sorted naive CD8 T cells as CD8+CD4-CCR7+CD45RA+. Material: naive CD8+ T cells from blood, with Jurkat cell RNA spiked in. The subset is: FACS-sorted CD8+CD4-CCR7+CD45RA+ naive T cells. The J gene is TRBJ2-2, the V gene TRBV13; 7 bases align to TRBD1. The sequence was collected from a human donor in good health. Some libraries in this study had Jurkat cell RNA spiked in. The CDR3 nucleotides are TGTGCCAGCAGCTTAGAGGGGACAGCGAACACCGGGGAGCTGTTTTTT. Its translation: CASSLEGTANTGELFF.